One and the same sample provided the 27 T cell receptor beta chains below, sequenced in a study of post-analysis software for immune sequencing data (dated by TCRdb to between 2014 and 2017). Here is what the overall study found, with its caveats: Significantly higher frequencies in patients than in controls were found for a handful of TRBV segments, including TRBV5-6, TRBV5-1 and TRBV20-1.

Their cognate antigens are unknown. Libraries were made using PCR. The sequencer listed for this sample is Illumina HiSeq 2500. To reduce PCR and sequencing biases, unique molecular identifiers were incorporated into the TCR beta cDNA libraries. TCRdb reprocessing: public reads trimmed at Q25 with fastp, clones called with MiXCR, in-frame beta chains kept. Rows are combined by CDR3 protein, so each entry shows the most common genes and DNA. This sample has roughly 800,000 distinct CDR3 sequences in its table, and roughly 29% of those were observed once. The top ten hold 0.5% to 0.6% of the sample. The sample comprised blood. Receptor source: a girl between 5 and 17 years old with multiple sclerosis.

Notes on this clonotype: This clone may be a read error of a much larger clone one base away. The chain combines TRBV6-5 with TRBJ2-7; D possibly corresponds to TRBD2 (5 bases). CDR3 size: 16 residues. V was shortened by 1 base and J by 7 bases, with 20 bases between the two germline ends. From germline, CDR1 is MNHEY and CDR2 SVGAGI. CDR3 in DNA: TGTGCCAGCAGTTACTATCGGGATCCGCCCCGCAATGAGCAGTACTTC. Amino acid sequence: CASSYYRDPPRNEQYF.

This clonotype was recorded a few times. The CDR3 here is CASSHATTDTQYF. The CDR3 region has the DNA TGTGCCAGCAGCCACGCGACTACAGATACGCAGTATTTT. The rearrangement uses TRBV4-2 and TRBJ2-3; D unclear. Germline loops: CDR1 LGHNA, CDR2 YNFKEQ. The CDR3 contains 13 residues. Trimming stripped 3 bases from V and 3 bases from J, with 7 bases between.

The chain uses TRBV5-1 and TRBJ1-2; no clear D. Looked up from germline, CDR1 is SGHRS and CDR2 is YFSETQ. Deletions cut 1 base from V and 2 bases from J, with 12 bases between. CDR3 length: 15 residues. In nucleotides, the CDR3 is TGCGCCAGCAGCTTGAACCACCCTTCAAACTATGGCTACACCTTC. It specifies CASSLNHPSNYGYTF.

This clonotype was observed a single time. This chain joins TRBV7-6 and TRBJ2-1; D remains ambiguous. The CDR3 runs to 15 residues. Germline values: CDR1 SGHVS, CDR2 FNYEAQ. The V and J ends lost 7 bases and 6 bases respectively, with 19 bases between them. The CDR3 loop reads CASTTEPPPSNEQFF. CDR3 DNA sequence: TGTGCCAGCACCACCGAACCCCCCCCCAGCAATGAGCAGTTCTTC.

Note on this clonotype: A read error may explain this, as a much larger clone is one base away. The chain's CDR3 is CASGGGASYNEQFF. DNA of the CDR3: TGTGCCAGCGGCGGCGGGGCTTCCTACAATGAGCAGTTCTTC. The chain has TRBV7-2 and TRBJ2-1; possible D gene TRBD2, 6 bases. Trimming removed 8 bases from V and 1 base from J, with 12 bases in between. The CDR3 length is 14 residues. From germline, CDR1 is SGHTA and CDR2 FQGNSA.

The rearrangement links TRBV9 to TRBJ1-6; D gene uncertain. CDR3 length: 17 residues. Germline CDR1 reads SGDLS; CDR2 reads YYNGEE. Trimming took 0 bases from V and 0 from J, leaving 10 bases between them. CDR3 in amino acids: CASSVGVGSSYNSPLHF. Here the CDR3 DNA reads TGTGCCAGCAGCGTAGGGGTTGGGAGCTCCTATAATTCACCCCTCCACTTT.

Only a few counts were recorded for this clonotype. CDR3 sequence: CASSPGRLSTDTQYF. CDR3 nucleotide sequence: TGTGCCAGCAGCCCTGGACGGCTGAGCACAGATACGCAGTATTTT. The V call is TRBV6-6, the J call TRBJ2-3; no clear D. This CDR3 is built from 15 residues. Germline CDR1 MNHNY, CDR2 SVGAGI (reference sequence). V was pared by 6 bases and J by 0 bases, with 13 bases between.

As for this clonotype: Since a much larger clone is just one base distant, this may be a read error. The CDR3, as DNA: TGTGCCAGCAGCCACGGGAACACTGAAGCTTTCTTT. Translating it yields CASSHGNTEAFF. The V gene is TRBV3-1, the J gene TRBJ1-1; D uncertain. Trimming removed 3 bases from V and 1 base from J, with 3 bases in between. This CDR3 spans 12 amino acids. Germline V gene data show CDR1 as LGHDT and CDR2 as YNNKEL (reference sequence).

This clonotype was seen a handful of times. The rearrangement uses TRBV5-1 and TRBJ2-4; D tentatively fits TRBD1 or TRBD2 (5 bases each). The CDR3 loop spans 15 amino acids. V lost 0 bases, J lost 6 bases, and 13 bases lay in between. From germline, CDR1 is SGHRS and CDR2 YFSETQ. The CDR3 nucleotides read TGCGCCAGCAGCTTGGGGGACCTTGGGGGAAACATTCAGTACTTC. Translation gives CASSLGDLGGNIQYF.

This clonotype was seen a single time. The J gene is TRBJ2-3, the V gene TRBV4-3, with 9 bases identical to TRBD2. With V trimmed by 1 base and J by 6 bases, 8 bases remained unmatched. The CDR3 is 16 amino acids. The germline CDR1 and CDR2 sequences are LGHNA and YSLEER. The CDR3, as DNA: TGCGCCAGCAGCCAAGTGGGCGGGAGGGCCGGGGATACGCAGTATTTT. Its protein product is CASSQVGGRAGDTQYF.

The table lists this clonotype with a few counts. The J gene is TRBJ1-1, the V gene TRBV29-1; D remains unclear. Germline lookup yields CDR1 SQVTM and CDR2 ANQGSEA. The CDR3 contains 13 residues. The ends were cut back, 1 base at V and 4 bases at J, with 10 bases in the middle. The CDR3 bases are TGCAGCGTTGAAGGCCAGACGGGCACTGAAGCTTTCTTT. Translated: CSVEGQTGTEAFF.

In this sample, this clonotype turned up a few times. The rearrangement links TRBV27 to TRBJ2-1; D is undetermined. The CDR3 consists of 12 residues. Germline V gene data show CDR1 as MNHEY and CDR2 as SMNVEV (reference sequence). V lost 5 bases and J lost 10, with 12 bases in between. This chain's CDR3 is CASSPRAREQFF. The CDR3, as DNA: TGTGCCAGCAGTCCGCGAGCTCGGGAGCAGTTCTTC.

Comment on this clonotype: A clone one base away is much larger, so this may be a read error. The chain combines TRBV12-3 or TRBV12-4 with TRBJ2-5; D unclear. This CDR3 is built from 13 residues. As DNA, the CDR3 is TGTGCCAGCAGTTTAATTACCGGAGAGATCCAGTACTTC. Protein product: CASSLITGEIQYF.

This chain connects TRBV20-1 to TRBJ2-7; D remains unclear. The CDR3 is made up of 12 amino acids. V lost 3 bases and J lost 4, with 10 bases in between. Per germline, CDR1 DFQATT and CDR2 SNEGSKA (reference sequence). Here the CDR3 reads CSARSSSYEQYF. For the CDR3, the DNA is TGCAGTGCTAGGAGCAGCAGTTACGAGCAGTACTTC.

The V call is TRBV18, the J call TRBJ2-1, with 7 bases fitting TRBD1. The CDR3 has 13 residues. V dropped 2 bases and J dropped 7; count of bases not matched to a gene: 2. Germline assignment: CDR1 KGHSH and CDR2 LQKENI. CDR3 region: CASSPGTANEQFF. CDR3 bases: TGTGCCAGCTCACCAGGGACAGCGAATGAGCAGTTCTTC. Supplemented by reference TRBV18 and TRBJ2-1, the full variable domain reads NAGVMQNPRHLVRRRGQEARLRCSPMKGHSHVYWYRQLPEEGLKFMVYLQKENIIDESGMPKERFSAEFPKEGPSILRIQQVVRGDSAAYFCASSPGTANEQFFGPGTRLTVL.

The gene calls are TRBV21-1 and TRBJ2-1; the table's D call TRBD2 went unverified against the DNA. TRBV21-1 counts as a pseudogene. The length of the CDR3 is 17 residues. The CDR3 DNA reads TGTGCCAGCAGCTCACTCGGCACTAGCGGGGGGGCCTATGAGCAGTTCTTC. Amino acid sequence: CASSSLGTSGGAYEQFF.

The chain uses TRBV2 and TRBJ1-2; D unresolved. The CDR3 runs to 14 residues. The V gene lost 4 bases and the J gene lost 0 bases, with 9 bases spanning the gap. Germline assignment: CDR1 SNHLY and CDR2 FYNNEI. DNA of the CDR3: TGTGCCAGCAGTGCAAACAGAGCTAACTATGGCTACACCTTC. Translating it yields CASSANRANYGYTF.

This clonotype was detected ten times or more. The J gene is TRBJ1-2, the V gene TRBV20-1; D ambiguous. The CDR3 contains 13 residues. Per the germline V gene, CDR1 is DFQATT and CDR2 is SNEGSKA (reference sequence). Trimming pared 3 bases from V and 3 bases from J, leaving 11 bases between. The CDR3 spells CSASSGVDYGYTF. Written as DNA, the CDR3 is TGCAGTGCTAGCTCCGGGGTCGACTATGGCTACACCTTC.

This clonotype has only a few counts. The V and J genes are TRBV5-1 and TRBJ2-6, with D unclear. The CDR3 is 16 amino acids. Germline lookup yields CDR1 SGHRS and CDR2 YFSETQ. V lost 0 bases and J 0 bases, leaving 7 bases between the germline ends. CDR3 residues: CASSLAGFSGANVLTF. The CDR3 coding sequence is TGCGCCAGCAGCTTGGCTGGTTTCTCTGGGGCCAACGTCCTGACTTTC.

The CDR3 reads CASSRGLASSTDTQYF. The DNA for the CDR3 is TGTGCCAGCAGCAGGGGACTAGCCTCAAGCACAGATACGCAGTATTTT. This rearrangement joins TRBV11-2 to TRBJ2-3; the match to TRBD2 covers 9 bases. With V trimmed by 5 bases and J by 0 bases, 6 bases remained unmatched. Germline V CDR1 and CDR2: SGHAT, FQNNGV. The CDR3 contains 16 residues.

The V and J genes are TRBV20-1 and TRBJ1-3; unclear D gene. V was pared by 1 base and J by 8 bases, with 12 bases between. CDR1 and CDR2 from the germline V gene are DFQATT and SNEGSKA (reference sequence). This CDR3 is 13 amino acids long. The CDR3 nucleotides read TGCAGTGCTAGAGGAGGACGCCCGGACACCATATATTTT. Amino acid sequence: CSARGGRPDTIYF.

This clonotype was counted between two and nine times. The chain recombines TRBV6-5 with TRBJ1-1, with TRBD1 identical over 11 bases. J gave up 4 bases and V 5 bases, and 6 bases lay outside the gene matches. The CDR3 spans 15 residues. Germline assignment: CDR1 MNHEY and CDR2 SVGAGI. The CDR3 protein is CASSLTGTGGTEAFF. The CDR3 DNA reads TGTGCCAGCAGTCTAACCGGGACAGGGGGCACTGAAGCTTTCTTT.

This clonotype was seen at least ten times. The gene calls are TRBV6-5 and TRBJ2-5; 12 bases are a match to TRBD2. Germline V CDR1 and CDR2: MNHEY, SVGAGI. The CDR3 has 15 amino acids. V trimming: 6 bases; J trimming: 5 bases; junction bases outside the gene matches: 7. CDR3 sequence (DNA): TGTGCCAGCAGCCAGAGACTAGCGGGGGTTGAGACCCAGTACTTC. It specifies CASSQRLAGVETQYF.

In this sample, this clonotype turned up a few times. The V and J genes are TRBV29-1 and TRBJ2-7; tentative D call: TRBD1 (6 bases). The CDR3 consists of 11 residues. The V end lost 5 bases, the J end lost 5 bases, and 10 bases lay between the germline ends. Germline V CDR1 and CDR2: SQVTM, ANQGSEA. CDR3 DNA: TGCAGCGTTACGGACAGTAACGAGCAGTACTTC. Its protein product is CSVTDSNEQYF.

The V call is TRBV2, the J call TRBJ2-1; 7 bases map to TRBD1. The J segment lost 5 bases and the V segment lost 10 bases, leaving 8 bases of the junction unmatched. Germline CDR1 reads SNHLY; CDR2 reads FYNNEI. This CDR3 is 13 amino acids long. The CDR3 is CATRTGTDNEQFF. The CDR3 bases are TGTGCCACCAGAACCGGGACAGACAATGAGCAGTTCTTC. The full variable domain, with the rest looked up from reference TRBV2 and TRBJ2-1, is EPEVTQTPSHQVTQMGQEVILRCVPISNHLYFYWYRQILGQKVEFLVSFYNNEISEKSEIFDDQFSVERPDGSNFTLKIRSTKLEDSAMYFCATRTGTDNEQFFGPGTRLTVL.

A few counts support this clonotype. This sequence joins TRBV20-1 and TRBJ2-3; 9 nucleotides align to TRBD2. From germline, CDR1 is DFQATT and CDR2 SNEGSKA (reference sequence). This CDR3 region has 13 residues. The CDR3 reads CSEGLAGADTQYF. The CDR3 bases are TGCAGCGAGGGACTAGCTGGGGCAGATACGCAGTATTTT.

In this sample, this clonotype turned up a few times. The chain's CDR3 is CSARRPGTANSPLHF. In nucleotides, the CDR3 is TGCAGTGCACGGCGGCCCGGGACAGCTAATTCACCCCTCCACTTT. This chain links TRBV20-1 with TRBJ1-6, with 7 bases that match TRBD1. The CDR3 extends over 15 amino acids. CDR1 is DFQATT and CDR2 is SNEGSKA in the germline V gene (reference sequence). V was pared by 6 bases and J by 6 bases, with 11 bases of the junction left unmatched.